These 3 T cell receptor beta chains originate from one sample sequenced in a study of blood T cell repertoires in COVID-19. TCRdb keeps only in-frame clones here, not all; method: immunoSEQ multiplex PCR. The sample carries 250,000 to 300,000 clones, roughly 87% recorded once. Material: peripheral blood. These receptors all come from a woman aged 45-59 years who had recovered from COVID-19.

This clone was found once. The chain uses TRBV14 and TRBJ2-3; no reliable D call. The CDR3 length is 13 residues. The V gene lost 4 bases and the J gene lost 5 bases, with 10 bases spanning the gap. Germline CDR1 and CDR2: SGHDN and FVKESK. DNA for the CDR3: TGTGCCAGCAGCCCGCTAGGCAGAGATACGCAGTATTTT. Its translation is CASSPLGRDTQYF.

The CDR3: CASSSSRGTDTQYF. As DNA, the CDR3 is TGTGCCAGCAGTTCGTCCAGGGGGACAGATACGCAGTATTTT. This chain connects TRBV28 to TRBJ2-3; TRBD1 matches at 7 bases. This CDR3 has 14 amino acids. The junction had 4 bases not matched to a gene; V was cut back by 4 bases and J by 3 bases. Germline-derived CDR1 and CDR2 are MDHEN and SYDVKM.

The gene calls are TRBV27 and TRBJ2-6; no reliable D call. The CDR3 is 13 amino acids. Germline loops: CDR1 MNHEY, CDR2 SMNVEV (reference sequence). Trimming removed 8 bases from V and 0 bases from J, with 5 bases in between. CDR3 bases: TGTGCCAGCGCAGGCTCTGGGGCCAACGTCCTGACTTTC. It translates to CASAGSGANVLTF.